These 6 T cell receptor beta chains came from one sample sequenced in a study of CD8+ T cells in alopecia areata. Treatment indicated: oral pan-JAK inhibitor, 5-10 mg twice daily. Sequencing templates came from extracted RNA that was reverse transcribed into cDNA. Data came from immunoSEQ multiplex PCR; TCRdb stores just in-frame clones and leaves some out. Of more than 150,000 clones detected, around 60% appear once; the ten largest clones hold roughly 12%. The sequenced sample was CD8+ T cells sorted from blood, obtained at week 24, from a patient treated with tofacitinib. The source is a human donor with alopecia areata.

V is TRBV29-1 and J is TRBJ2-3, with D unresolved. Trimming left V 3 bases short and J 1 base short, with 11 bases between. The germline CDR1 and CDR2 sequences are SQVTM and ANQGSEA. The CDR3 runs 14 residues. This chain's CDR3 is CSVDPEEGTDTQYF. DNA of the CDR3: TGCAGCGTTGATCCGGAAGAAGGCACAGATACGCAGTATTTT.

This clone was seen a few times. This chain links TRBV5-1 with TRBJ2-7, with D perhaps assigned TRBD1 or TRBD2 (5 bases each). Looked up from germline, CDR1 is SGHRS and CDR2 is YFSETQ. The CDR3 totals 15 residues. The germline V and J ends were trimmed by 2 bases and 1 base, with 13 bases remaining between them. This chain's CDR3 is CASSLDLGPSYEQYF. CDR3 DNA sequence: TGCGCCAGCAGCTTAGACTTGGGACCTTCCTACGAGCAGTACTTC.

The V and J genes are TRBV27 and TRBJ2-7; no clear D. The CDR3 has 11 residues. V was clipped by 10 bases and J by 5 bases, with 12 bases between them. Per germline, CDR1 MNHEY and CDR2 SMNVEV (reference sequence). The CDR3 loop is CATLGRDEQYF. DNA for the CDR3: TGTGCCACCCTGGGTCGGGACGAGCAGTACTTC.

This chain uses TRBV4-1 with TRBJ2-7; D perhaps matches TRBD1 (6 bases). The CDR3 length is 16 residues. CDR1 and CDR2 from the germline V gene are MGHRA and YSYEKL. Trimming removed 3 bases from V and 1 base from J, with 16 bases in between. The DNA for the CDR3 is TGCGCCAGCAGCCAGCAATCAGGGGTACCTTCCTACGAGCAGTACTTC. The encoded protein is CASSQQSGVPSYEQYF.

This clone was picked up a small number of times. The rearrangement links TRBV29-1 to TRBJ2-3, with D perhaps assigned TRBD1 or TRBD2 (5 bases each). V lost 5 bases and J lost 2, with 14 bases in between. Germline CDR1 reads SQVTM; CDR2 reads ANQGSEA. The CDR3 is 14 residues long. DNA of the CDR3: TGCAGCGTTTGGGGGTCACGGTTCACAGATACGCAGTATTTT. This codes for CSVWGSRFTDTQYF.

CDR3 nucleotide sequence: TGTGCCAGCAGCTATCAGGGTGGCGAGCAGTACTTC. Its protein is CASSYQGGEQYF. The chain couples TRBV5-6 to TRBJ2-7; D is possibly TRBD1 (5 bases). The germline gives CDR1 SGHDT, CDR2 YYEEEE. Deletions cut 3 bases from V and 6 bases from J, with 10 bases between. The CDR3 length is 12 residues.